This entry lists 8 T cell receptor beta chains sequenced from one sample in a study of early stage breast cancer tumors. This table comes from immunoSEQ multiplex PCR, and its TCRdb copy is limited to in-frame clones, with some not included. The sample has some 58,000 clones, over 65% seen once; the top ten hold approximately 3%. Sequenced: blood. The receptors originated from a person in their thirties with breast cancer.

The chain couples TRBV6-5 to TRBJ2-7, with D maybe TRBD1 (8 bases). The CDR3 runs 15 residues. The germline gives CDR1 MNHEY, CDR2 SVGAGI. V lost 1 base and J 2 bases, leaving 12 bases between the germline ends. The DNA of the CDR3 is TGTGCCAGCAGTTACTTAACAGGGGGGGCCTACGAGCAGTACTTC. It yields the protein CASSYLTGGAYEQYF.

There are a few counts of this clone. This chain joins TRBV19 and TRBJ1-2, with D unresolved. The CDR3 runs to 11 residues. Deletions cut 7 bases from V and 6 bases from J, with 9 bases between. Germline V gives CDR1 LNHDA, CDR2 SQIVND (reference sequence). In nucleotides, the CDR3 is TGTGCCAGTAACAGCCTCCATGGCTACACCTTC. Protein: CASNSLHGYTF.

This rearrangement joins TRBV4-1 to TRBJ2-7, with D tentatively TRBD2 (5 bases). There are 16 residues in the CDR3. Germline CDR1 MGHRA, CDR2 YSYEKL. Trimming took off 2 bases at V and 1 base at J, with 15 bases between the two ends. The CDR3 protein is CASSQQDLFVSYEQYF. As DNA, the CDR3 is TGCGCCAGCAGCCAACAGGACTTGTTCGTTTCCTACGAGCAGTACTTC.

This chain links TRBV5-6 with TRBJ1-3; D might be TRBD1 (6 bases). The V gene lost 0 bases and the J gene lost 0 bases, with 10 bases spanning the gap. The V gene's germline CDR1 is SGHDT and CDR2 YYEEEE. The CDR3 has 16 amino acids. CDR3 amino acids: CASSLVWDNSGNTIYF. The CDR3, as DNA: TGTGCCAGCAGCTTGGTTTGGGACAACTCTGGAAACACCATATATTTT.

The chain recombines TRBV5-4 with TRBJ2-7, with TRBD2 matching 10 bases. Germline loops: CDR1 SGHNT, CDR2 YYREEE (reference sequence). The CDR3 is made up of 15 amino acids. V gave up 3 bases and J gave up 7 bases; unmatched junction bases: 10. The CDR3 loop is CASSSTSSGSGEQYF. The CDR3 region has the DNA TGTGCCAGCAGCTCCACCTCTAGCGGGAGCGGAGAGCAGTACTTC.

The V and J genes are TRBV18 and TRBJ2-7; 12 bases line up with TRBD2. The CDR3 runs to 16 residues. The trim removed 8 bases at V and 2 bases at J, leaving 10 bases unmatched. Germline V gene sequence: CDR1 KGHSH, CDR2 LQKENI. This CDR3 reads CASRLAGEGGTYEQYF. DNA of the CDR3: TGTGCCAGCAGACTAGCGGGAGAGGGTGGTACCTACGAGCAGTACTTC.

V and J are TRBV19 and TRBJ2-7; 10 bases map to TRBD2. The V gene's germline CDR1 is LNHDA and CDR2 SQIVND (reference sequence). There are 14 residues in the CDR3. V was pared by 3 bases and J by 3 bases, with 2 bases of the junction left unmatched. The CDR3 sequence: CASSIQREGYEQYF. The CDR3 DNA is TGTGCCAGTAGTATCCAGCGGGAGGGCTACGAGCAGTACTTC.

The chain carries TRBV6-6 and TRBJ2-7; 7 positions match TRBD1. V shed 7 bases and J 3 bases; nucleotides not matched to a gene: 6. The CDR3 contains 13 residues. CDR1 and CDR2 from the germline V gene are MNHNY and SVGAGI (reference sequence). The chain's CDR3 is CASISRDSYEQYF. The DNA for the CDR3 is TGTGCCAGCATATCTCGGGACAGCTACGAGCAGTACTTC.